This entry lists 5 T cell receptor beta chains sequenced from one sample in a study of PD-L1 blockade in urothelial cancer (dated by TCRdb to 2016 to 2017). The time point label on this specimen signifies: peripheral blood 6 weeks after treatment start. Library method: the immunoSEQ multiplex PCR assay. What TCRdb holds here is the immuneACCESS table cut down to in-frame rearrangements. Part of the clones is not present; checked against another copy, under half of the missing clones reflect an unresolved V gene, and the others are unexplained. The sample contains about 130,000 clones, roughly 86% of them found a single time. The leading ten clones occupy roughly 2.6% of the sample. Specimen: PBMCs, collected around atezolizumab (anti-PD-L1) treatment. The source of these receptors is a man aged 45-65 years with urothelial cancer.

The V gene is TRBV28, the J gene TRBJ1-2, with D perhaps TRBD1 (6 bases). This CDR3 is built from 15 residues. The V gene's germline CDR1 is MDHEN and CDR2 SYDVKM. V was trimmed by 3 bases and J by 7 bases, leaving 18 bases between them. Here the CDR3 reads CASSLQGLSGGGYTF. The CDR3, as DNA: TGTGCCAGCAGTTTGCAGGGGTTAAGTGGGGGTGGCTACACCTTC.

The V gene is TRBV10-3, the J gene TRBJ2-7; 8 nucleotides match TRBD1. The trim removed 5 bases at V and 6 bases at J, leaving 9 bases unmatched. Germline lookup yields CDR1 ENHRY and CDR2 SYGVKD. The CDR3 totals 14 residues. This chain's CDR3 is CAISSGQDLGEQYF. The CDR3 region has the DNA TGTGCCATCAGTTCGGGACAGGACCTTGGCGAGCAGTACTTC.

This clone has only one observation. The chain is built from TRBV19 and TRBJ2-7; D might be TRBD2 (5 bases). Germline lookup yields CDR1 LNHDA and CDR2 SQIVND (reference sequence). V lost 0 bases, J lost 0 bases, and 9 bases lay in between. The CDR3 is made up of 15 amino acids. As DNA, the CDR3 is TGTGCCAGTAGTATAGAGACGGGGTACTCCTACGAGCAGTACTTC. The encoded protein is CASSIETGYSYEQYF. The complete variable domain, with remaining parts taken from reference TRBV19 and TRBJ2-7, reads DGGITQSPKYLFRKEGQNVTLSCEQNLNHDAMYWYRQDPGQGLRLIYYSQIVNDFQKGDIAEGYSVSREKKESFPLTVTSAQKNPTAFYLCASSIETGYSYEQYFGPGTRLTVT.

The chain employs TRBV28 and TRBJ1-1, with 7 positions matching TRBD1. The germline V gene encodes CDR1 MDHEN and CDR2 SYDVKM. The CDR3 covers 14 residues. Unmatched junction bases numbered 7, after V lost 7 bases and J lost 2 bases. The CDR3 here is CASTRQGRNTEAFF. CDR3 sequence (DNA): TGTGCCAGCACTCGACAGGGCCGAAACACTGAAGCTTTCTTT.

The rearrangement joins TRBV28 to TRBJ1-1; the match to TRBD1 covers 12 bases. The CDR3 spans 16 residues. V shed 6 bases and J 5 bases; nucleotides not matched to a gene: 10. Germline loops: CDR1 MDHEN, CDR2 SYDVKM. The CDR3 protein is CASSLPGQGARTEAFF. The DNA for the CDR3 is TGTGCCAGCAGCCTACCGGGACAGGGGGCCAGGACTGAAGCTTTCTTT.